This T cell receptor (beta chain) was identified in a study of T cells after yellow fever vaccination. The authors made TCR cDNA by 5'RACE template switching, adding a universal primer site and UMIs. TCRdb independently ran MiXCR on the 5' RACE reads; one entry per CDR3 protein. The top ten hold 19% of the sample, which has 300,000 to 350,000 distinct CDR3 sequences, around 4.5% seen once. The CDR3 length is 13 residues. With 4 bases removed from V and 6 bases from J, the gap between germline ends came to 12 bases. Per germline, CDR1 SGHRS and CDR2 YFSETQ. At least ten counts were recorded for this clonotype. Antigen: not known. The study's findings and limits: The bulk population could contribute abundant contaminating clonotypes to FACS-sorted repertoires. Primary-vaccination clones mostly resurfaced post-booster (more than 95% CD4, roughly 90% CD8). The secondary response was weaker but peaked faster, day 5 versus 15.

The sample consisted of PBMCs, taken 15 days after the yellow fever booster vaccination. The chain recombines TRBV5-1 with TRBJ2-3; D is uncertain. This clonotype originated in a man in his late teens or twenties who received the YFV17D yellow fever vaccine. In DNA form, the CDR3 reads TGCGCCAGCAGCCCCTACCGCTCCGATACGCAGTATTTT. Its translation is CASSPYRSDTQYF.